This record covers a single TCR beta chain. This sample was taken from a study of CD8 T cells in ankylosing spondylitis. The CDR3 runs 15 residues. Germline CDR1 SGHVS, CDR2 FQNEAQ. The V gene lost 3 bases and the J gene lost 8 bases, with 16 bases spanning the gap. MiXCR was run by TCRdb on the 5' RACE reads, yielding one entry per CDR3 protein. The sample holds 100,000 to 150,000 distinct CDR3 sequences, roughly an eighth seen once. The V call is TRBV7-8, the J call TRBJ1-4, with a tentative D call TRBD1 (6 bases). Input material: blood, either unsorted or a sorted T cell fraction (not recorded which). This receptor was obtained from a female donor with ankylosing spondylitis or in good health (not recorded which). CDR3 bases: TGTGCCAGCAGCTTGCGGGGGGGCATCAGAGAAAAACTGTTTTTT. This codes for CASSLRGGIREKLFF.